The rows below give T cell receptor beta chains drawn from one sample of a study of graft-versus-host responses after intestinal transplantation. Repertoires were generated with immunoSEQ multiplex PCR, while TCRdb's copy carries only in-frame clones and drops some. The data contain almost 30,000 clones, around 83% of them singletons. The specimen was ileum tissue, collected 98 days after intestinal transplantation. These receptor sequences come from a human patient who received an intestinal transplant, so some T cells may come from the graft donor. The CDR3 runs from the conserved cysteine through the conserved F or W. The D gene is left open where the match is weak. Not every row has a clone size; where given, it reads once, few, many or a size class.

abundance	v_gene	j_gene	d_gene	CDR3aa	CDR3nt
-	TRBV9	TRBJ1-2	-	CASSTEGGPGGYGYTF	TGTGCCAGCAGCACGGAGGGAGGGCCCGGGGGCTATGGCTACACCTTC
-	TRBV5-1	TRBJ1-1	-	CASSPIRGNTEAFF	TGCGCCAGCAGCCCGATCCGGGGGAACACTGAAGCTTTCTTT
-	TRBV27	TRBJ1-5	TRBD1	CASSFRDSNQPQHF	TGTGCCAGCAGTTTCCGGGACAGTAATCAGCCCCAGCATTTT
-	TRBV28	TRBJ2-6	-	CASINAVGKSGANVLTF	TGTGCCAGCATCAATGCCGTCGGAAAGTCTGGGGCCAACGTCCTGACTTTC
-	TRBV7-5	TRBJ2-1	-	CARSSIAINEQFF	TGTGCCAGAAGCTCAATAGCGATCAATGAGCAGTTCTTC
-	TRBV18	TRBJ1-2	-	CASSPQGLLDYGYTF	TGTGCCAGCTCACCGCAGGGGCTACTAGACTATGGCTACACCTTC
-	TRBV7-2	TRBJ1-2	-	CASSLTPAKATDGYTF	TGTGCCAGCAGCTTGACCCCTGCGAAGGCAACAGATGGCTACACCTTC
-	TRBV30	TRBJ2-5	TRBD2	CAVHAGGERKTQYF	TGTGCTGTCCATGCGGGGGGGGAACGAAAGACCCAGTACTTC
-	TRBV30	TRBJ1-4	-	CAWSGGELYEKLFF	TGTGCCTGGAGTGGGGGGGAATTGTATGAAAAACTGTTTTTT
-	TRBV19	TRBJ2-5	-	CASSRRPQETQYF	TGTGCCAGTAGTAGGCGGCCTCAAGAGACCCAGTACTTC
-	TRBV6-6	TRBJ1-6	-	CASSYRGSPLHF	TGTGCCAGCAGTTACAGGGGTTCACCCCTCCACTTT
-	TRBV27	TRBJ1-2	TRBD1	CASSLGQGASYGYTF	TGTGCCAGCAGTTTAGGCCAGGGGGCAAGTTATGGCTACACCTTC
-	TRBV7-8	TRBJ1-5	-	CASSLEDGSNQPQHF	TGTGCCAGCAGCCTAGAGGACGGTAGCAATCAGCCCCAGCATTTT
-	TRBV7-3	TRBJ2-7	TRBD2	CASSNDSGGANEQYF	TGTGCCAGCAGCAACGATAGCGGGGGGGCCAACGAGCAGTACTTC
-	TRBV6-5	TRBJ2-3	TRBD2	CASSYGLAHLEDTQYF	TGTGCCAGCAGTTACGGACTAGCCCATCTTGAAGATACGCAGTATTTT
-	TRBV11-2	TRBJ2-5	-	CASSPPDYQETQYF	TGTGCCAGCAGCCCTCCGGACTATCAAGAGACCCAGTACTTC
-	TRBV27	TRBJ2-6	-	CASSSYRRSPIPGANVLTF	TGTGCCAGCAGTTCCTACAGGAGATCGCCTATCCCTGGGGCCAACGTCCTGACTTTC
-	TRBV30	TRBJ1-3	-	CAWGGGSDLSGNTIYF	TGTGCCTGGGGTGGTGGCAGTGATCTCTCTGGAAACACCATATATTTT
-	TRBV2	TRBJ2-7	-	CASSAGGGPATYEQYF	TGTGCCAGCAGTGCAGGGGGGGGGCCCGCCACTTACGAGCAGTACTTC
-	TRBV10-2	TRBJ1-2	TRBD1	CASSKRDRQTNYGYTF	TGCGCCAGCAGCAAGCGGGACAGACAAACTAACTATGGCTACACCTTC
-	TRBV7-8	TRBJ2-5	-	CASSEIGGVRETQYF	TGTGCCAGCAGCGAAATCGGCGGGGTACGGGAGACCCAGTACTTC
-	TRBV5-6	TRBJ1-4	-	CASSTFTESREKLFF	TGTGCCAGCAGCACCTTCACGGAGAGTAGGGAAAAACTGTTTTTT
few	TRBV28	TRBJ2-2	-	CASSSGTQLTGELFF	TGTGCCAGCAGTTCCGGGACACAACTTACCGGGGAGCTGTTTTTT
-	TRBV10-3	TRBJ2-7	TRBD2	CAIRGPGGEQYF	TGTGCCATCCGGGGCCCGGGGGGCGAGCAGTACTTC
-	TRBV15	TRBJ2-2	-	CATSRDAGNTGELFF	TGTGCCACCAGCAGAGACGCAGGGAACACCGGGGAGCTGTTTTTT
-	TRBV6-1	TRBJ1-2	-	CASRGDGYTF	TGTGCCAGCCGGGGGGATGGCTACACCTTC
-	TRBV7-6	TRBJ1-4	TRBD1	CASSLDRSTGGADEKLFF	TGTGCCAGCAGCTTAGATCGATCGACAGGGGGCGCGGATGAAAAACTGTTTTTT
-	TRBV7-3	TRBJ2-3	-	CASSLPGLEDTQYF	TGTGCCAGCAGCTTACCGGGATTAGAAGATACGCAGTATTTT
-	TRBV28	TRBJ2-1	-	CASSNKQGYSYNEQFF	TGTGCCAGCAGCAACAAACAGGGCTATTCCTACAATGAGCAGTTCTTC
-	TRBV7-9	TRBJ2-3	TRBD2	CASSFLAGATDTQYF	TGTGCCAGCAGCTTTCTAGCGGGGGCCACAGATACGCAGTATTTT
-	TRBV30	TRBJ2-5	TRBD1	CAWSRGLGETQYF	TGTGCCTGGAGCAGGGGGCTGGGCGAGACCCAGTACTTC
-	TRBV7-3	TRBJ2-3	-	CASSLGGTDTQYF	TGTGCCAGCAGCTTAGGGGGCACAGATACGCAGTATTTT
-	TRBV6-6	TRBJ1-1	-	CASSPPAEGEAFF	TGTGCCAGCAGCCCCCCGGCGGAGGGTGAAGCTTTCTTT
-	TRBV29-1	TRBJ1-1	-	CSVEEGYGTEAFF	TGCAGCGTTGAAGAGGGGTATGGCACTGAAGCTTTCTTT
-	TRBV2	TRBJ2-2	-	CASSGGWGNPGELFF	TGTGCCAGCAGTGGGGGCTGGGGAAACCCCGGGGAGCTGTTTTTT
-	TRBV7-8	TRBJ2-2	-	CASSLVLVTGELFF	TGTGCCAGCAGCTTAGTTCTGGTCACCGGGGAGCTGTTTTTT
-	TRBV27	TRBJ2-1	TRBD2	CASSQLAGIYNEQFF	TGTGCCAGCAGCCAACTAGCGGGGATCTACAATGAGCAGTTCTTC
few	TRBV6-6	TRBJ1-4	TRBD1	CASSLSGGNEKLFF	TGTGCCAGCAGTTTGTCAGGGGGCAACGAAAAACTGTTTTTT
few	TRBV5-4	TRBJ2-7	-	CASSLATEEQYF	TGTGCCAGCAGCTTGGCGACAGAGGAGCAGTACTTC
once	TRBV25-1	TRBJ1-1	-	CASGYESSEAFF	TGTGCCAGTGGATACGAGAGTTCTGAAGCTTTCTTT
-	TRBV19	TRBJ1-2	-	CASSTLSGYGYTF	TGTGCCAGTAGTACCCTCAGCGGGTATGGCTACACCTTC
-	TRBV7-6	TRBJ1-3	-	CASSRSSGTGNTIYF	TGTGCCAGCAGCCGCTCATCGGGGACTGGAAACACCATATATTTT
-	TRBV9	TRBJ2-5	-	CASSVEAGEKTQYF	TGTGCCAGCAGCGTAGAGGCAGGGGAAAAGACCCAGTACTTC
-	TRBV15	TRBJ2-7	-	CATSRVLLGYEQYF	TGTGCCACCAGCAGAGTCCTGCTCGGGTACGAGCAGTACTTC
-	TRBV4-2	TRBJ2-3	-	CASSQDWPGTDTQYF	TGTGCCAGCAGCCAAGATTGGCCAGGCACAGATACGCAGTATTTT
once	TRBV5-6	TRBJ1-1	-	CASSLGFVVNTEAFF	TGTGCCAGCAGCTTGGGTTTTGTCGTGAACACTGAAGCTTTCTTT
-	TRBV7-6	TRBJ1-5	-	CASSQSWGTGNQPQHF	TGTGCCAGCAGCCAATCCTGGGGGACGGGCAATCAGCCCCAGCATTTT
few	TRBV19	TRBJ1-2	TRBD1	CASSIRGQGSGYTF	TGTGCCAGTAGTATCCGGGGACAGGGAAGTGGCTACACCTTC